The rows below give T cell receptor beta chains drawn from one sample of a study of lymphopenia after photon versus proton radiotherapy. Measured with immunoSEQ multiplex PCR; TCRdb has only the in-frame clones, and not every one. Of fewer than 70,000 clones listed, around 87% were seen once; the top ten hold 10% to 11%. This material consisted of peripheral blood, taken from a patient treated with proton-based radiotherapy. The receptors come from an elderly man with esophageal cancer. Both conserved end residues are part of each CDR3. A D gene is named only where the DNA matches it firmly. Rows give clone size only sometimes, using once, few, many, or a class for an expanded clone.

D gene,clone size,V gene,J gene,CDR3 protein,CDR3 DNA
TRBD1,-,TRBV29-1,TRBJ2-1,CSVEDRRTGGPNEQFF,TGCAGCGTTGAAGATCGACGGACAGGGGGCCCCAATGAGCAGTTCTTC
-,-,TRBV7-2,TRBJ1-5,CASSLEQRQPQHF,TGTGCCAGCAGCTTAGAACAAAGGCAGCCCCAGCATTTT
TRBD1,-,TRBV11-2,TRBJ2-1,CASSLGGQGFNEQFF,TGTGCCAGCAGCTTAGGGGGACAGGGCTTCAATGAGCAGTTCTTC
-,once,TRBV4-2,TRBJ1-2,CASSQVEWENYGYTF,TGTGCCAGCAGCCAAGTGGAGTGGGAGAACTATGGCTACACCTTC
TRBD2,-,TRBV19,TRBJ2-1,CASSPRGGDDEQFF,TGTGCCAGTAGTCCCCGGGGGGGGGACGATGAGCAGTTCTTC
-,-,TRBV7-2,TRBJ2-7,CASSLELGGHEQYF,TGTGCCAGCAGCTTAGAACTAGGAGGACACGAGCAGTACTTC
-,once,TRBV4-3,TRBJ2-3,CASSQDRGSGDTQYF,TGCGCCAGCAGCCAAGATCGGGGGTCGGGAGATACGCAGTATTTT
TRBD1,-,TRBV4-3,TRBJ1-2,CASSVTTGTYGYTF,TGCGCCAGCAGCGTAACGACAGGGACCTATGGCTACACCTTC
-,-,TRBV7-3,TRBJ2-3,CASSRDYGTDTQYF,TGTGCCAGCAGCCGCGACTACGGCACAGATACGCAGTATTTT
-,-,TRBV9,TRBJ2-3,CASSVGTSWDTQYF,TGTGCCAGCAGCGTCGGAACTAGCTGGGATACGCAGTATTTT
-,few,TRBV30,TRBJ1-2,CAYGNGNYGYTF,TGTGCCTACGGCAACGGTAACTATGGCTACACCTTC
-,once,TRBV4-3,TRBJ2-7,CASSQGQRDMDEQYF,TGCGCCAGCAGCCAAGGCCAGCGGGACATGGACGAGCAGTACTTC
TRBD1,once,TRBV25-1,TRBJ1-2,CASRDRGQGYTF,TGTGCCAGCAGGGACAGGGGGCAAGGCTACACCTTC
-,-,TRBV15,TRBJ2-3,CATSRPLGGWDTDTQYF,TGTGCCACCAGCAGACCTCTTGGAGGTTGGGACACAGATACGCAGTATTTT
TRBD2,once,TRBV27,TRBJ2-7,CASSIRTSGGNYEQYF,TGTGCCAGCAGTATCCGGACTAGCGGGGGAAACTACGAGCAGTACTTC
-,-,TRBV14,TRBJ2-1,CASSQDTAGFYNEQFF,TGTGCCAGCAGCCAAGATACGGCGGGGTTCTACAATGAGCAGTTCTTC
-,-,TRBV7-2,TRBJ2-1,CASSFSGVAYNEQFF,TGTGCCAGCAGCTTTTCTGGGGTTGCCTACAATGAGCAGTTCTTC
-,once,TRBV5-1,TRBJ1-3,CASSLGGTVGGNTIYF,TGCGCCAGCAGCTTGGGGGGGACCGTAGGAGGAAACACCATATATTTT
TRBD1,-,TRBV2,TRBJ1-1,CASNFGQGWNTEAFF,TGTGCCAGCAACTTCGGACAGGGGTGGAACACTGAAGCTTTCTTT
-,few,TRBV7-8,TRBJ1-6,CASSSAGPPRVLHF,TGTGCCAGCAGCTCGGCCGGGCCCCCTAGGGTCCTCCACTTT
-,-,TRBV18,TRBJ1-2,CASSPSGEVNYGYTF,TGTGCCAGCTCACCCTCGGGGGAGGTGAACTATGGCTACACCTTC
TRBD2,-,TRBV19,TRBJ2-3,CASREAGSTDTQYF,TGTGCCAGTAGGGAAGCGGGGAGCACAGATACGCAGTATTTT
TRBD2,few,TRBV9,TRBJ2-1,CASSPGLAGYNEQFF,TGTGCCAGCAGCCCGGGACTAGCGGGCTACAATGAGCAGTTCTTC
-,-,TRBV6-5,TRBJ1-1,CASSYREANTEAFF,TGTGCCAGCAGTTACAGGGAGGCGAACACTGAAGCTTTCTTT
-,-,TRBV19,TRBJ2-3,CASSSNRGSDTQYF,TGTGCCAGTAGTAGTAACCGGGGGTCAGATACGCAGTATTTT
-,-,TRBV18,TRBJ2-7,CASSPGRYEQYF,TGTGCCAGCTCACCGGGCAGGTACGAGCAGTACTTC
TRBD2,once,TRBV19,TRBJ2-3,CASSMGLAGGDTQYF,TGTGCCAGTAGTATGGGACTAGCGGGAGGAGATACGCAGTATTTT
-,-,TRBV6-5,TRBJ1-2,CASGRAGRLYGYTF,TGTGCCAGCGGCCGCGCGGGGAGGCTCTATGGCTACACCTTC
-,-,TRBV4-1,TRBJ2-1,CASSQDPAKDEQFF,TGCGCCAGCAGCCAAGATCCGGCGAAGGATGAGCAGTTCTTC
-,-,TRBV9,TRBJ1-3,CASSVSPIGSTSGNTIYF,TGTGCCAGCAGCGTATCGCCTATAGGGAGTACCTCTGGAAACACCATATATTTT
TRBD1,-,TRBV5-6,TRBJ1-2,CASSLSLGQGYYGYTF,TGTGCCAGCAGCTTGTCATTGGGACAGGGTTACTATGGCTACACCTTC
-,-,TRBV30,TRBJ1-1,CAWSGQKGTEAFF,TGTGCCTGGAGTGGTCAAAAAGGAACTGAAGCTTTCTTT
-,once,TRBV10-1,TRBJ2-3,CASSEGPRGTDTQYF,TGCGCCAGCAGTGAGGGACCCAGGGGCACAGATACGCAGTATTTT
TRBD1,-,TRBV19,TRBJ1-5,CASSTQTGGWAGQPQHF,TGTGCCAGTAGTACCCAGACAGGGGGCTGGGCAGGTCAGCCCCAGCATTTT
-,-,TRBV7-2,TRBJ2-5,CASSLASGTQYF,TGTGCCAGCAGCTTAGCATCAGGGACCCAGTACTTC
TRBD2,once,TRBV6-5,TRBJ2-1,CASSGGYPLGNEQFF,TGTGCCAGCTCGGGAGGCTACCCCCTAGGGAATGAGCAGTTCTTC
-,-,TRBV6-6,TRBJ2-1,CASSKGLAVEQFF,TGTGCCAGCAGTAAGGGACTGGCGGTTGAGCAGTTCTTC
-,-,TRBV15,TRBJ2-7,CATSIGANYEQYF,TGTGCCACCAGCATCGGGGCGAACTACGAGCAGTACTTC
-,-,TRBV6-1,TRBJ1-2,CASKINREGEGYTF,TGTGCCAGCAAAATAAATCGGGAGGGGGAAGGCTACACCTTC
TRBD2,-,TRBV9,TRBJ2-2,CASSVTSAPSGELFF,TGTGCCAGCAGCGTCACTAGCGCACCCTCCGGGGAGCTGTTTTTT
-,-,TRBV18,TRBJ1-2,CASSSIAWGGYTF,TGTGCCAGCTCATCCATCGCGTGGGGTGGCTACACCTTC
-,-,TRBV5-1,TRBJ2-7,CASSLAGGAFYEQYF,TGCGCCAGCAGCTTGGCTGGGGGCGCTTTCTACGAGCAGTACTTC
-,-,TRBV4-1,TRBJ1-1,CASSQARGGTEAFF,TGCGCCAGCAGCCAAGCCAGGGGAGGCACTGAAGCTTTCTTT
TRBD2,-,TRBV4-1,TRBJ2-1,CASSQDRGDYNEQFF,TGCGCCAGCAGCCAAGACCGGGGGGATTACAATGAGCAGTTCTTC
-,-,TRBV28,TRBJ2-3,CASSLLVRKKSTDTQYF,TGTGCCAGCAGTTTACTGGTCAGGAAGAAAAGCACAGATACGCAGTATTTT
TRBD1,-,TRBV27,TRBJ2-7,CASTRTGGYEQYF,TGTGCCAGCACAAGGACAGGGGGCTACGAGCAGTACTTC
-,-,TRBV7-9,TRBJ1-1,CASSLDGDTEAFF,TGTGCCAGCAGCTTAGACGGAGACACTGAAGCTTTCTTT
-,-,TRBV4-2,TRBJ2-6,CASSQVSGAALSGANVLTF,TGTGCCAGCAGCCAAGTATCAGGGGCAGCCCTCTCTGGGGCCAACGTCCTGACTTTC
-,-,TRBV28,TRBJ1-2,CASSSETQIGGYTF,TGTGCCAGCAGTTCGGAGACACAAATAGGCGGCTACACCTTC
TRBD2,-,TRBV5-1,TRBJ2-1,CASSSSGSSYNEQFF,TGCGCCAGCAGCTCTAGCGGGAGCTCCTACAATGAGCAGTTCTTC
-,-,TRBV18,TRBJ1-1,CASSPLPGETEAFF,TGTGCCAGCTCACCACTCCCAGGGGAGACTGAAGCTTTCTTT
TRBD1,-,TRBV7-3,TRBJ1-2,CASSPRDSTNYGYTF,TGTGCCAGCAGCCCCCGGGACAGTACTAACTATGGCTACACCTTC
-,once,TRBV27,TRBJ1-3,CASSSVLGNTIYF,TGTGCCAGCAGTTCCGTTCTGGGAAACACCATATATTTT
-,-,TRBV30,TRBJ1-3,CAWSVPGGNTIYF,TGTGCCTGGAGTGTACCCGGTGGAAACACCATATATTTT
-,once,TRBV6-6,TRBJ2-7,CASSLGGASYEQYF,TGTGCCAGCAGCCTAGGAGGGGCCTCCTACGAGCAGTACTTC
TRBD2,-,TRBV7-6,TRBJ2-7,CASSLIASGRAYEQYF,TGTGCCAGCAGCTTAATAGCTAGCGGGAGGGCCTACGAGCAGTACTTC
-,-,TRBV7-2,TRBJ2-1,CASSSAGGRVAEQFF,TGTGCCAGCAGCTCAGCAGGGGGGCGCGTGGCTGAGCAGTTCTTC